The TCR beta chain under discussion was sequenced for a study of T cell repertoires in cytomegalovirus infection. About the research overall: CMV infection and matching HLA type were both indicated by public TCR beta signatures.

With 5 bases clipped from V and 2 bases from J, the junction kept 8 bases outside the gene matches. CDR1 and CDR2 from the germline V gene are SGHAT and FQNNGV. The CDR3 consists of 16 residues. TCRdb re-called the reads with MiXCR, one entry per CDR3 protein. The data contain some 680,000 distinct CDR3 sequences, 35% to 45% of them seen just once; the ten biggest clones take up roughly 2.9%. The chain links TRBV11-2 to TRBJ2-1, with 8 bases lining up with TRBD2. Sequencing input: PBMCs. The TCR comes from a human donor in good health (CMV status not recorded). Some clones in this sample may be carry-over from other donors' samples. The CDR3 bases are TGTGCCAGCAGCACCCGGACTAGCCGAACCTACAATGAGCAGTTCTTC. This encodes CASSTRTSRTYNEQFF.